What follows is one T cell receptor beta chain and its context. This sample stems from a study of blood T cells in healthy people across ages. The second PCR ran about 6 to 12 cycles with a sample-barcoded 5' primer and J-beta primers. A single record per CDR3 protein comes from TCRdb applying MiXCR to the 5' RACE reads. There are about 640,000 distinct CDR3 sequences in the sample; roughly 50% occur only once, and approximately 37% lies in the top ten. Trimming took off 5 bases at V and 1 base at J, with 17 bases between the two ends. There are 16 residues in the CDR3. The germline V gene encodes CDR1 SEHNR and CDR2 FQNEAQ (reference sequence).

This sequence was found in a man between 60 and 75 years old in good health. The chain employs TRBV7-9 and TRBJ1-1; D ambiguous. The sample taken for sequencing was blood. Written as DNA, the CDR3 is TGTGCCAGCAGCCCACCTCTCTGGACGGCGAACACTGAAGCTTTCTTT. It translates to CASSPPLWTANTEAFF.